This is a list of T cell receptor beta chains from one sample in a study of cytomegalovirus exposure and HLA in healthy donors. The repertoire was sequenced with immunoSEQ multiplex PCR; TCRdb's copy has only in-frame clones and lacks some. The table lists over 65,000 clones, less than 95% of them singletons. The sample was PBMCs. These TCRs come from a woman aged 18-29 years in good health and CMV-seropositive. Each CDR3 is given with its conserved first and last residue.

v_gene: TRBV4-2
j_gene: TRBJ1-6
CDR3aa: CASSEGAGWDSPLHF

v_gene: TRBV2
j_gene: TRBJ2-3
CDR3aa: CASSGGLAGTQYF

v_gene: TRBV5-6
j_gene: TRBJ1-5
CDR3aa: CASSWGGGGNQPQHF

v_gene: TRBV10-1
j_gene: TRBJ2-5
CDR3aa: CASSESPRTDNQETQYF

v_gene: TRBV30
j_gene: TRBJ2-7
CDR3aa: CAWSITAYEQYF

v_gene: TRBV4-1
j_gene: TRBJ1-5
CDR3aa: CASSQHAGRGGNQPQHF

v_gene: TRBV9
j_gene: TRBJ1-1
CDR3aa: CASSVVWGYTEAFF

v_gene: TRBV30
j_gene: TRBJ2-1
CDR3aa: CAWSGLAGTYNEQFF

v_gene: TRBV4-3
j_gene: TRBJ1-2
CDR3aa: CASSLAAATGGAGRGYTF

v_gene: TRBV5-4
j_gene: TRBJ1-2
CDR3aa: CASSLAGTGGAYGYTF

v_gene: TRBV27
j_gene: TRBJ1-1
CDR3aa: CASRWGMNTEAFF

v_gene: TRBV9
j_gene: TRBJ2-3
CDR3aa: CASSVGLAGAGTDTQYF

v_gene: TRBV4-1
j_gene: TRBJ2-2
CDR3aa: CASKPQGNTGELFF

v_gene: TRBV4-3
j_gene: TRBJ2-1
CDR3aa: CASSQVLAGDYNEQFF

v_gene: TRBV9
j_gene: TRBJ1-5
CDR3aa: CASSAGGAGQPQHF

v_gene: TRBV19
j_gene: TRBJ2-1
CDR3aa: CASSITGPGDNEQFF

v_gene: TRBV4-1
j_gene: TRBJ2-5
CDR3aa: CASSQERGQGPQETQYF

v_gene: TRBV27
j_gene: TRBJ2-7
CDR3aa: CASSASPGLAPPEQYF

v_gene: TRBV27
j_gene: TRBJ2-7
CDR3aa: CASSPSGRVRPYEQYF

v_gene: TRBV30
j_gene: TRBJ2-1
CDR3aa: CAWSVPRTFSSSYNEQFF

v_gene: TRBV6-5
j_gene: TRBJ2-2
CDR3aa: CATLQVAGELFF

v_gene: TRBV6-5
j_gene: TRBJ1-2
CDR3aa: CASGRLGVGYTF

v_gene: TRBV7-3
j_gene: TRBJ2-6
CDR3aa: CASSLKGGGANVLTF

v_gene: TRBV19
j_gene: TRBJ2-1
CDR3aa: CASSIDLNREQFF

v_gene: TRBV2
j_gene: TRBJ1-2
CDR3aa: CASSRDSYGYTF

v_gene: TRBV5-1
j_gene: TRBJ2-1
CDR3aa: CASSPSLQGNEQFF

v_gene: TRBV7-2
j_gene: TRBJ1-6
CDR3aa: CASSANRDGGSPLHF

v_gene: TRBV18
j_gene: TRBJ2-7
CDR3aa: CASSSAGGSSYEQYF

v_gene: TRBV5-4
j_gene: TRBJ1-1
CDR3aa: CASSPLQGMNTEAFF

v_gene: TRBV19
j_gene: TRBJ1-2
CDR3aa: CASSITGLYGYTF

v_gene: TRBV2
j_gene: TRBJ2-5
CDR3aa: CARRTEEETQYF

v_gene: TRBV5-6
j_gene: TRBJ1-1
CDR3aa: CASSGTDAEAFF

v_gene: TRBV13
j_gene: TRBJ2-1
CDR3aa: CASSPRGSEINNEQFF

v_gene: TRBV10-2
j_gene: TRBJ2-3
CDR3aa: CASSGGILAADTQYF

v_gene: TRBV6-5
j_gene: TRBJ2-1
CDR3aa: CASSYDGAYNEQFF

v_gene: TRBV5-1
j_gene: TRBJ2-7
CDR3aa: CASSPSGLAGGYEQYF

v_gene: TRBV7-2
j_gene: TRBJ2-1
CDR3aa: CASSLYRGGYNEQFF

v_gene: TRBV12-2
j_gene: TRBJ2-7
CDR3aa: CASRFETPSGKDYEQYF

v_gene: TRBV7-2
j_gene: TRBJ2-7
CDR3aa: CASSSREPGEQYF

v_gene: TRBV5-1
j_gene: TRBJ2-7
CDR3aa: CASSLTSGSLYEQYF

v_gene: TRBV9
j_gene: TRBJ1-2
CDR3aa: CASTGTGRNYGYTF

v_gene: TRBV18
j_gene: TRBJ1-3
CDR3aa: CASSPGGTGKNTIYF

v_gene: TRBV27
j_gene: TRBJ2-7
CDR3aa: CASRLGSSYEQYF

v_gene: TRBV5-1
j_gene: TRBJ1-1
CDR3aa: CASSGPENTEAFF

v_gene: TRBV5-8
j_gene: TRBJ2-5
CDR3aa: CASSLRGQETQYF

v_gene: TRBV7-8
j_gene: TRBJ2-7
CDR3aa: CASSFGGGSEQYF

v_gene: TRBV15
j_gene: TRBJ1-5
CDR3aa: CATSRGDDSFNQPQHF

v_gene: TRBV5-5
j_gene: TRBJ2-5
CDR3aa: CASSRQVILSKETQYF

v_gene: TRBV5-4
j_gene: TRBJ2-3
CDR3aa: CASSPTSGGANTQYF

v_gene: TRBV19
j_gene: TRBJ2-1
CDR3aa: CASSMSKAGPDNEQFF

v_gene: TRBV19
j_gene: TRBJ2-3
CDR3aa: CASRIAGESDTQYF

v_gene: TRBV7-2
j_gene: TRBJ2-5
CDR3aa: CASSLAGLAKETQYF

v_gene: TRBV6-5
j_gene: TRBJ2-1
CDR3aa: CASSPRDGGGGEQFF

v_gene: TRBV10-3
j_gene: TRBJ1-4
CDR3aa: CAISEGGSGNEKLFF

v_gene: TRBV30
j_gene: TRBJ2-7
CDR3aa: CAWRATTYEQYF

v_gene: TRBV5-6
j_gene: TRBJ2-5
CDR3aa: CASPPRSPRVETQYF

v_gene: TRBV2
j_gene: TRBJ2-3
CDR3aa: CASSEQASGSTDTQYF

v_gene: TRBV5-1
j_gene: TRBJ2-5
CDR3aa: CASSLGTSGGAGEETQYF

v_gene: TRBV15
j_gene: TRBJ2-3
CDR3aa: CATGTYSGVDTQYF

v_gene: TRBV2
j_gene: TRBJ2-5
CDR3aa: CASRMDNQETQYF